This T cell receptor (beta chain) is drawn from a study of metastatic and nonmetastatic thyroid tumors. Broader study findings: Benign nodules reportedly had significantly lower TCR beta diversity than malignant thyroid tumors in blood and tumor.

No patient had received any treatment before thyroid surgery. A remark on this clone: Antigen: not known.

TCRdb re-processed the PCR reads through MiXCR. The sample comprises about 41,000 clones, roughly a quarter of which are singletons, and 13% to 15% rests with the top ten. Germline loops: CDR1 DFQATT, CDR2 SNEGSKA (reference sequence). The CDR3 runs 11 residues. The V gene lost 2 bases and the J gene lost 4 bases, with 6 bases spanning the gap. The TCR comes from a female donor with papillary thyroid cancer or a benign thyroid nodule (not recorded which). Some clones in this sample may be carry-over from other donors' samples. The gene calls are TRBV20-1 and TRBJ2-7, with D hard to call. The sample taken for sequencing was tumor tissue. DNA for the CDR3: TGCAGTGCTAGATCCGAGTACGAGCAGTACTTC. It specifies CSARSEYEQYF.